Each of the 8 T cell receptor beta chains below was sequenced from the same sample in a study of T cells in localized non-small cell lung cancer. Profiled with immunoSEQ multiplex PCR; TCRdb holds only in-frame clones, not every one. The sample contains about 82,000 clones, 60% to 85% of which appear only once. Source: PBMCs, taken before any cancer treatment. The receptors derive from a man between 40 and 75 years old with stage II squamous cell lung carcinoma.

This chain connects TRBV7-3 to TRBJ2-2; 8 bases align to TRBD2. Germline V gene lookup returns CDR1 SGHTA and CDR2 FQGTGA. With V trimmed by 3 bases and J by 5 bases, 5 bases remained unmatched. CDR3 length: 15 residues. CDR3 bases: TGTGCCAGCAGCTTTGGGACTAGGGGGACCGGGGAGCTGTTTTTT. The encoded protein is CASSFGTRGTGELFF. The variable domain in full, completed from reference TRBV7-3 and TRBJ2-2, reads GAGVSQTPSNKVTEKGKYVELRCDPISGHTALYWYRQSLGQGPEFLIYFQGTGAADDSGLPNDRFFAVRPEGSVSTLKIQRTERGDSAVYLCASSFGTRGTGELFFGEGSRLTVL.

The sample holds one count of this clone. This chain joins TRBV15 and TRBJ2-5; tentative D call: TRBD2 (5 bases). This CDR3 has 13 residues. Germline V gene lookup returns CDR1 LNHNV and CDR2 YYDKDF (reference sequence). The germline V and J ends were trimmed by 5 bases and 5 bases, with 12 bases remaining between them. The CDR3, as DNA: TGTGCCACCAGCCCTCCTCCGGGGGAGACCCAGTACTTC. Translating gives CATSPPPGETQYF. The full variable domain, with the rest looked up from reference TRBV15 and TRBJ2-5, is DAMVIQNPRYQVTQFGKPVTLSCSQTLNHNVMYWYQQKSSQAPKLLFHYYDKDFNNEADTPDNFQSRRPNTSFCFLDIRSPGLGDTAMYLCATSPPPGETQYFGPGTRLLVL.

The chain recombines TRBV5-5 with TRBJ1-6; no reliable D call. The length of the CDR3 is 15 residues. Germline CDR1 SGHKS, CDR2 YYEKEE (reference sequence). V lost 2 bases, J lost 7 bases, and 13 bases lay in between. This chain's CDR3 is CASSFSQTSNSPLHF. DNA of the CDR3: TGTGCCAGCAGCTTTAGCCAGACCTCAAATTCACCCCTCCACTTT.

This sequence joins TRBV29-1 and TRBJ2-2; D call uncertain. Germline CDR1 is SQVTM and CDR2 is ANQGSEA. The length of the CDR3 is 11 residues. Trimming left V 3 bases short and J 6 bases short, with 5 bases between. CDR3 in amino acids: CSVDSAGELFF. The CDR3 nucleotides read TGCAGCGTTGACAGTGCCGGGGAGCTGTTTTTT.

The chain carries TRBV2 and TRBJ2-1; 10 nucleotides align to TRBD2. The germline V gene has CDR1 SNHLY and CDR2 FYNNEI. This CDR3 region has 15 residues. Trimming at V came to 0 bases and at J to 15 bases, leaving 11 bases not matched to a gene. The chain's CDR3 is CASSEALPASGSVFF. In DNA, the CDR3 is TGTGCCAGCAGTGAAGCGCTTCCTGCTAGCGGGAGTGTGTTCTTC.

The chain combines TRBV2 with TRBJ1-5; D is unclear. CDR3 size: 14 residues. The germline V gene has CDR1 SNHLY and CDR2 FYNNEI. V was shortened by 8 bases and J by 1 base, with 12 bases between the two germline ends. CDR3 coding DNA: TGTGCCAGCGGGCGAGGGCAGAGCAATCAGCCCCAGCATTTT. It specifies CASGRGQSNQPQHF.

The gene calls are TRBV2 and TRBJ2-1; D is undetermined. Germline V CDR1 and CDR2: SNHLY, FYNNEI. With 0 bases removed from V and 0 bases from J, the gap between germline ends came to 6 bases. This CDR3 spans 15 amino acids. The CDR3 spells CASSEASSSYNEQFF. The CDR3 bases are TGTGCCAGCAGTGAAGCCTCGAGCTCCTACAATGAGCAGTTCTTC.

The chain has TRBV7-8 and TRBJ1-3; D gene uncertain. Trimming took 6 bases from V and 4 from J, leaving 7 bases between them. This CDR3 contains 12 residues. CDR1 is SGHVS, CDR2 FQNEAQ, per germline. The CDR3 region is CASRDSGNTIYF. The CDR3, as DNA: TGTGCCAGCAGGGACTCCGGAAACACCATATATTTT.